This T cell receptor beta chain was captured by sequencing in a study of OX40 agonist ivuxolimab in advanced cancers. Patients with a history of autoimmune disease or on systemic immunosuppression were excluded. With respect to this clone: Its antigen is still unknown.

Only in-frame clones appear in the TCRdb table, and some are missing; sequencing was by immunoSEQ multiplex PCR. This sample has 100,000 to 150,000 clones, with 80% to 95% found just once. Germline CDR1 reads MNHNS; CDR2 reads SASEGT. The CDR3 consists of 13 residues. V was clipped by 5 bases and J by 7 bases; unmatched bases: 1. General study results and limits: Some of the nonresponding patients also showed low levels of normalized T-cell clonal expansion.

V is TRBV6-1 and J is TRBJ2-1; 11 nucleotides match TRBD2. This sequence was found in an adult with an advanced solid tumor such as melanoma, head and neck, liver or kidney cancer. Sample: CD4+ or CD8+ T cells sorted from blood, taken in a trial of the OX40 agonist ivuxolimab. The chain's CDR3 is CASSTSGSNEQFF. DNA for the CDR3: TGTGCCAGCAGTACTAGCGGGAGTAATGAGCAGTTCTTC.